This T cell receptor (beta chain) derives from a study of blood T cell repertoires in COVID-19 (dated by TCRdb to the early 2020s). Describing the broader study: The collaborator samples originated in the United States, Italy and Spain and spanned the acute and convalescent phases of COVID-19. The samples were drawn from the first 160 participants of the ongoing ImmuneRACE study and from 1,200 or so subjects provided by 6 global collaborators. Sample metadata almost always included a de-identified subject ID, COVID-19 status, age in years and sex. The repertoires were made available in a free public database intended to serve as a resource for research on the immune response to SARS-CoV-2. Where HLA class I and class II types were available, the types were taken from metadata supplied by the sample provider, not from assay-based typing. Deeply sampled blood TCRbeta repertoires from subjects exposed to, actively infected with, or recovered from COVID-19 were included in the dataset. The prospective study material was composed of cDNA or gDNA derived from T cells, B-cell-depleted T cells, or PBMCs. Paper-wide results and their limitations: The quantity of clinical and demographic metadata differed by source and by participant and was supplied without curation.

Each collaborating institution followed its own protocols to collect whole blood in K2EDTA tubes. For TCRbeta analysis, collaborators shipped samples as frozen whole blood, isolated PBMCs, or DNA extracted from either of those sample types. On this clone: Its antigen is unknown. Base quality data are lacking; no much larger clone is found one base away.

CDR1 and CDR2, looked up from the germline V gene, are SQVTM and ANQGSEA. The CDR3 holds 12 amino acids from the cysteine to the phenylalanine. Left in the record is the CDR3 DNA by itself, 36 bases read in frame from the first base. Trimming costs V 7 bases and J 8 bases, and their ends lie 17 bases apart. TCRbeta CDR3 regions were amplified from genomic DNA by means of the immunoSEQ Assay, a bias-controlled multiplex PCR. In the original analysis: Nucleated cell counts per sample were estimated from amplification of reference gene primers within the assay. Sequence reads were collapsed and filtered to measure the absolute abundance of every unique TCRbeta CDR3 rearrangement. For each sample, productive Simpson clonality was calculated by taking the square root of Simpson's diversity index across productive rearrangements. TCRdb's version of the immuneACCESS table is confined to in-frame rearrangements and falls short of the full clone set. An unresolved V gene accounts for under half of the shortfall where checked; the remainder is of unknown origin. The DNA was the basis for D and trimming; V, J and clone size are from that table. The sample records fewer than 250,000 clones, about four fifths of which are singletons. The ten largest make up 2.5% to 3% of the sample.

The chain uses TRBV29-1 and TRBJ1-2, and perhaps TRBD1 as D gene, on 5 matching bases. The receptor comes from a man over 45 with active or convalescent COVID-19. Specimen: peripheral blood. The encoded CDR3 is CSDLQGKYGYTF. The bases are TGCAGCGACCTTCAGGGAAAGTACGGCTACACCTTC.